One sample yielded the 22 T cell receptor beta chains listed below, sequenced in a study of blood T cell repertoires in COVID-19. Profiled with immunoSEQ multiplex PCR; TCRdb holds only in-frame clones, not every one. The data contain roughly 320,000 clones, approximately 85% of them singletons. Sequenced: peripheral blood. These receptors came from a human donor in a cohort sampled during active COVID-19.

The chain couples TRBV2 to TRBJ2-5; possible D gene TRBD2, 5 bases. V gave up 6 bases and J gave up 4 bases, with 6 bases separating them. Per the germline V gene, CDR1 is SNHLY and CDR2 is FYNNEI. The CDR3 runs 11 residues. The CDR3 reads CASSAGETQYF. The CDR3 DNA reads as TGTGCCAGCAGCGCGGGAGAGACCCAGTACTTC.

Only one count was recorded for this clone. The chain's CDR3 is CASSYSMSGGSEEQYF. In DNA, the CDR3 is TGTGCCAGCAGTTACTCGATGAGCGGGGGGTCGGAGGAGCAGTACTTC. The V call is TRBV6-6, the J call TRBJ2-7; 9 nucleotides line up with TRBD2. Per the germline V gene, CDR1 is MNHNY and CDR2 is SVGAGI (reference sequence). This CDR3 is built from 16 residues. V was pared by 0 bases and J by 7 bases, with 10 bases of the junction left unmatched.

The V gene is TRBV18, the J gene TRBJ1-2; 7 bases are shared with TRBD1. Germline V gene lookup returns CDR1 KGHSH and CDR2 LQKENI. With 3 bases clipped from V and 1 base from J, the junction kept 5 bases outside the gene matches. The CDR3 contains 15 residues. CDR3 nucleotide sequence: TGTGCCAGCTCACCGATGGACAGGAGTAACTATGGCTACACCTTC. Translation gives CASSPMDRSNYGYTF.

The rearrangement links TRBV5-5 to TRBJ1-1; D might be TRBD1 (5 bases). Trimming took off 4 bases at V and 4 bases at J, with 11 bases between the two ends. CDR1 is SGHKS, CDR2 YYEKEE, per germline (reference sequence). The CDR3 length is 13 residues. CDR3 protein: CASSLLGVTEAFF. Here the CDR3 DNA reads TGTGCCAGCAGCCTTTTAGGGGTCACTGAAGCTTTCTTT.

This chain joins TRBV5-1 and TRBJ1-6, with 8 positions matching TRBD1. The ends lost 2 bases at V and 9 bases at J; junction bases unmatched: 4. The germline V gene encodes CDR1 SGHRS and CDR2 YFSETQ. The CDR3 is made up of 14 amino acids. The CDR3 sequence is CASSFGQGGSPLHF. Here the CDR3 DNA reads TGCGCCAGCAGCTTCGGACAGGGTGGTTCACCCCTCCACTTT.

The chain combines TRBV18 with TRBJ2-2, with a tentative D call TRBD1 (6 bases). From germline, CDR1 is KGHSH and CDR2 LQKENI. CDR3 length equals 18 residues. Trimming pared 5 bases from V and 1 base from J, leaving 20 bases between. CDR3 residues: CASSSTRLGTLNTGELFF. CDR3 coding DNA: TGTGCCAGCTCATCAACGCGGCTCGGGACACTGAACACCGGGGAGCTGTTTTTT.

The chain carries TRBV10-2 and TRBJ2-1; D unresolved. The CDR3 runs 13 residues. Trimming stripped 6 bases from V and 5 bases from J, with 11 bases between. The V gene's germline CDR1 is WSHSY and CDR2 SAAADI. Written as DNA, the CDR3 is TGCGCCAGCAGCCCTCGCCCTAACAATGAGCAGTTCTTC. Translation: CASSPRPNNEQFF.

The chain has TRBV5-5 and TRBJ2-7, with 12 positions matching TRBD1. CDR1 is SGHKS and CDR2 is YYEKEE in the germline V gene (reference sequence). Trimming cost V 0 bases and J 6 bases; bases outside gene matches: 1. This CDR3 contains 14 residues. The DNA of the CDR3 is TGTGCCAGCAGCTTGGGGGACAGGGGGCTCGAGCAGTACTTC. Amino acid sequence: CASSLGDRGLEQYF.

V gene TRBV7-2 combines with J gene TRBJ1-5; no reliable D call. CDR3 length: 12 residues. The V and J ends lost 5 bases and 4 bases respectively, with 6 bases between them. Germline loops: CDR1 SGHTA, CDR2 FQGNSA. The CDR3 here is CASSVQNQPQHF. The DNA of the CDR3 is TGTGCCAGCAGCGTACAGAATCAGCCCCAGCATTTT.

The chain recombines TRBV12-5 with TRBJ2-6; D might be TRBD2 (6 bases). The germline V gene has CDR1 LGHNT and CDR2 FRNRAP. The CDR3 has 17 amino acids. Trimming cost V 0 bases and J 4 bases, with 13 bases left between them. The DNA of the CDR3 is TGTGCTAGTGGTTTGGTTCTGGGACTCGAGGGGGCCAACGTCCTGACTTTC. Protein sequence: CASGLVLGLEGANVLTF.

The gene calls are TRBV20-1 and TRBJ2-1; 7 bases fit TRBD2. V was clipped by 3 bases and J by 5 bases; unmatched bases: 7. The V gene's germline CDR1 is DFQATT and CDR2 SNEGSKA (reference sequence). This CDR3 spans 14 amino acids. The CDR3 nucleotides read TGCAGTGCTAGTAATAGCGGGTATAACAATGAGCAGTTCTTC. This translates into CSASNSGYNNEQFF.

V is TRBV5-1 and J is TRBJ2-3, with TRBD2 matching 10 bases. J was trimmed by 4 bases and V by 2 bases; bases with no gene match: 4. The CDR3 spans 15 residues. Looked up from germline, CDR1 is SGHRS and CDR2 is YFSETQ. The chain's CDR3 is CASSLAGGAPDTQYF. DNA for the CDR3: TGCGCCAGCAGCTTAGCGGGGGGGGCCCCAGATACGCAGTATTTT.

This CDR3 is CASSALAGGPGELFF. The CDR3, as DNA: TGCGCCAGCAGCGCCCTAGCGGGGGGGCCCGGGGAGCTGTTTTTT. The gene calls are TRBV5-1 and TRBJ2-2; 12 nucleotides agree with TRBD2. Germline-derived CDR1 and CDR2 are SGHRS and YFSETQ. The CDR3 extends over 15 amino acids. Trimming took 4 bases from V and 6 from J; bases not matched to a gene: 4.

The CDR3 coding sequence is TGTGCCTGGAGTGTAGGGGCCACTAACTATGGCTACACCTTC. Its protein product is CAWSVGATNYGYTF. The chain joins TRBV30 to TRBJ1-2; perhaps TRBD1 as D (5 bases). The CDR3 loop spans 14 amino acids. V lost 0 bases and J 0 bases, leaving 8 bases between the germline ends. CDR1 GTSNPN and CDR2 SVGIG come from the germline V gene (reference sequence). The variable domain in full, completed from reference TRBV30 and TRBJ1-2, reads SQTIHQWPATLVQPVGSPLSLECTVEGTSNPNLYWYRQAAGRGLQLLFYSVGIGQISSEVPQNLSASRPQDRQFILSSKKLLLSDSGFYLCAWSVGATNYGYTFGSGTRLTVV.

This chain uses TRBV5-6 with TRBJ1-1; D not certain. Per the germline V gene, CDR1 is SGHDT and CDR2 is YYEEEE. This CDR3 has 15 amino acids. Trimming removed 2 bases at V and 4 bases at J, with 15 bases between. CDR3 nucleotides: TGTGCCAGCAGCTTTCCGGGCGAGGGATTCACTGAAGCTTTCTTT. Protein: CASSFPGEGFTEAFF.

The CDR3 loop reads CASSHRGANTGELFF. In DNA form, the CDR3 reads TGCGCCAGCAGCCACAGGGGGGCGAACACCGGGGAGCTGTTTTTT. The chain recombines TRBV10-1 with TRBJ2-2; 8 positions agree with TRBD1. V lost 6 bases and J lost 0; bases outside the gene matches: 3. CDR3 length: 15 residues. Germline CDR1 WNHNN, CDR2 SYGVQD (reference sequence).

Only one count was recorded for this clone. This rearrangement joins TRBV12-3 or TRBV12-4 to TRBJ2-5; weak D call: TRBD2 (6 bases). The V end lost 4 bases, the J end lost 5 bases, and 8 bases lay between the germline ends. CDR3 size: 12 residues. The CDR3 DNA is TGTGCCAGCAGTTCCAGCGGGGAGACCCAGTACTTC. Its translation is CASSSSGETQYF.

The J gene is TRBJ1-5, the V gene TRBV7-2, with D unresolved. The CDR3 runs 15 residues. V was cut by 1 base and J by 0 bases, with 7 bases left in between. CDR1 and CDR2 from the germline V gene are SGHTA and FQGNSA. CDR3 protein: CASSLVLYSNQPQHF. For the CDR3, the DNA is TGTGCCAGCAGCTTAGTCTTGTATAGCAATCAGCCCCAGCATTTT.

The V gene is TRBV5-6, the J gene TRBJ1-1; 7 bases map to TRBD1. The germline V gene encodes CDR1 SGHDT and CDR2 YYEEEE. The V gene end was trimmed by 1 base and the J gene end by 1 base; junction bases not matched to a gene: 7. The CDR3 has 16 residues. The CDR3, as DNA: TGTGCCAGCAGCTTGTTAAGGGCAGGGGGGAACACTGAAGCTTTCTTT. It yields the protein CASSLLRAGGNTEAFF.

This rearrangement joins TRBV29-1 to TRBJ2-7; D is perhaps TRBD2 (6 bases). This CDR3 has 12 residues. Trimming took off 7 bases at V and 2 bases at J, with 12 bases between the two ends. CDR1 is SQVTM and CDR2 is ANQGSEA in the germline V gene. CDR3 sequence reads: CSAGTPAYEQYF. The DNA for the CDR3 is TGCAGCGCCGGGACTCCAGCCTACGAGCAGTACTTC.

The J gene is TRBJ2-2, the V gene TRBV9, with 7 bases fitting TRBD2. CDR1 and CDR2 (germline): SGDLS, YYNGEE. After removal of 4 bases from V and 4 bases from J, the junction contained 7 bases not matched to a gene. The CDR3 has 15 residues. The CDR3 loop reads CASSPRDYFTGELFF. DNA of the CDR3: TGTGCCAGCAGCCCCCGGGACTACTTCACCGGGGAGCTGTTTTTT.

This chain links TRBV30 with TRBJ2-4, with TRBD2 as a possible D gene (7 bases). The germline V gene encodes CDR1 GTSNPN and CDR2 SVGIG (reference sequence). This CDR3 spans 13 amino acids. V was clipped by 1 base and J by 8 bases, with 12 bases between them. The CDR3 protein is CAWSGGGADIQYF. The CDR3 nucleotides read TGTGCCTGGAGTGGAGGGGGGGCGGACATTCAGTACTTC.